The source of this T cell receptor (beta chain) is a study of tumor-infiltrating lymphocytes in localized non-small cell lung cancer (dated by TCRdb to the early 2020s). Regarding the complete study: Patients whose samples were collected after neoadjuvant chemotherapy, as well as both smokers and never-smokers and several histologies, were included in the cohort. Resected tumor tissue and uninvolved lung tissue described as non-adjacent to the tumor were contributed by each patient, with both tissues obtained from the same patient. Alongside flow cytometry, multiplex immunofluorescence, RNA-seq, exome sequencing and proteomics, TCR sequencing was applied to the same patients as one of several integrated assays. In total, the ICON cohort consisted of 140 or so surgical patients with localized non-small cell lung cancer who had their tumors resected. A total of around 50 patients were part of the paired comparison of immunoSEQ T-cell fraction between tumor and uninvolved lung. Beyond this particular receptor, the publication reports: Because different assays used different pieces of the same tissue, technical variation could not be distinguished from intratumor heterogeneity. Since assay coverage differed from patient to patient depending on how much tissue was available, TCR sequencing was done for only a subset of the cohort. TCR-derived T-cell fraction did not differ between the flow cytometry-defined immunotypes IM1 (good prognosis) and IM2 (poor prognosis). No association of tumor T-cell fraction from TCR sequencing with recurrence-free survival was found (p = 0.61). TCRbeta sequencing supported higher T cell infiltration in tumors than in uninvolved lung tissue, consistent with immunofluorescence CD3 counts.

This clone is regarded as medium-sized (0.01 to 0.1%). No cognate antigen has been identified for it. No much larger clone is present one base from it, and per-base qualities are unavailable. The T-cell fraction in tumor and uninvolved lung tissue was obtained from TCR sequencing using the immunoSEQ assay. The original methods were these. For survival analysis, patients were divided into high (upper tertile) and low (lower two tertiles) T-cell fraction groups, which were compared by log-rank test. A signed-rank test was used to check for differences in T-cell fraction between paired tumor and uninvolved lung. Drawn from immuneACCESS, this table holds only the in-frame rearrangements with V and J called that TCRdb kept. Clones are partly lost; checked studies trace under half to an unresolved V gene and leave the rest unexplained. Clone size and V and J calls were adopted from that table, with D and trimming inferred from the DNA. Across this sample there are approximately 17,000 clones, with 69% seen only once. The top ten clonotypes cover 6.5% of the sample.

V sheds 4 bases and J sheds 4 bases, leaving 10 bases between their ends. Inclusive of the bounding cysteine and phenylalanine, the CDR3 is 13 residues long. Here the CDR3 DNA is all that survives: 39 bases in frame from base 1. CDR1 and CDR2 are drawn from the germline V gene (reference sequence): LNHDA, SQIVND. The first patient joined ICON in 2016, and enrollment wrapped up when the last patient was enrolled in September 2018. From a subcohort of 76 patients, fresh tumor and matched uninvolved tissue were collected for in-depth immune analyses, including TCR sequencing. TCR sequencing was performed on DNA isolated from bulk tissue, without cell sorting.

The V and J segments used are TRBV19 and TRBJ1-1; the D gene assignment is ambiguous. This receptor was obtained from a human donor with non-small cell lung cancer. Specimen: lung tumor tissue. The DNA sequence is TGTGCCAGTAGTACTCAGGTGGGCACTGAAGCTTTCTTT. Translated, this is CASSTQVGTEAFF.